This TCR beta chain emerged from a study of long-term antiretroviral therapy in people with HIV. Run at survey level, the immunoSEQ assay was version v3.0. Only in-frame clones appear in the TCRdb table, and some are missing; sequencing was by immunoSEQ multiplex PCR. The sample lists 30,000 to 40,000 clones, over 80% seen once, with over 4% in the top ten. Germline V gene data show CDR1 as MNHNY and CDR2 as SVGAGI (reference sequence). V lost 5 bases, J lost 5 bases, and 8 bases lay in between. CDR3 length: 12 residues. This sample comprised unsorted PBMCs, obtained 1.5 years after starting antiretroviral therapy. The chain links TRBV6-6 to TRBJ2-3; tentative D call: TRBD2 (6 bases). This receptor was taken from a man younger than 30 with HIV. CDR3 sequence (DNA): TGTGCCAGCAGTGCGGGATTAGATACGCAGTATTTT. It translates to CASSAGLDTQYF.